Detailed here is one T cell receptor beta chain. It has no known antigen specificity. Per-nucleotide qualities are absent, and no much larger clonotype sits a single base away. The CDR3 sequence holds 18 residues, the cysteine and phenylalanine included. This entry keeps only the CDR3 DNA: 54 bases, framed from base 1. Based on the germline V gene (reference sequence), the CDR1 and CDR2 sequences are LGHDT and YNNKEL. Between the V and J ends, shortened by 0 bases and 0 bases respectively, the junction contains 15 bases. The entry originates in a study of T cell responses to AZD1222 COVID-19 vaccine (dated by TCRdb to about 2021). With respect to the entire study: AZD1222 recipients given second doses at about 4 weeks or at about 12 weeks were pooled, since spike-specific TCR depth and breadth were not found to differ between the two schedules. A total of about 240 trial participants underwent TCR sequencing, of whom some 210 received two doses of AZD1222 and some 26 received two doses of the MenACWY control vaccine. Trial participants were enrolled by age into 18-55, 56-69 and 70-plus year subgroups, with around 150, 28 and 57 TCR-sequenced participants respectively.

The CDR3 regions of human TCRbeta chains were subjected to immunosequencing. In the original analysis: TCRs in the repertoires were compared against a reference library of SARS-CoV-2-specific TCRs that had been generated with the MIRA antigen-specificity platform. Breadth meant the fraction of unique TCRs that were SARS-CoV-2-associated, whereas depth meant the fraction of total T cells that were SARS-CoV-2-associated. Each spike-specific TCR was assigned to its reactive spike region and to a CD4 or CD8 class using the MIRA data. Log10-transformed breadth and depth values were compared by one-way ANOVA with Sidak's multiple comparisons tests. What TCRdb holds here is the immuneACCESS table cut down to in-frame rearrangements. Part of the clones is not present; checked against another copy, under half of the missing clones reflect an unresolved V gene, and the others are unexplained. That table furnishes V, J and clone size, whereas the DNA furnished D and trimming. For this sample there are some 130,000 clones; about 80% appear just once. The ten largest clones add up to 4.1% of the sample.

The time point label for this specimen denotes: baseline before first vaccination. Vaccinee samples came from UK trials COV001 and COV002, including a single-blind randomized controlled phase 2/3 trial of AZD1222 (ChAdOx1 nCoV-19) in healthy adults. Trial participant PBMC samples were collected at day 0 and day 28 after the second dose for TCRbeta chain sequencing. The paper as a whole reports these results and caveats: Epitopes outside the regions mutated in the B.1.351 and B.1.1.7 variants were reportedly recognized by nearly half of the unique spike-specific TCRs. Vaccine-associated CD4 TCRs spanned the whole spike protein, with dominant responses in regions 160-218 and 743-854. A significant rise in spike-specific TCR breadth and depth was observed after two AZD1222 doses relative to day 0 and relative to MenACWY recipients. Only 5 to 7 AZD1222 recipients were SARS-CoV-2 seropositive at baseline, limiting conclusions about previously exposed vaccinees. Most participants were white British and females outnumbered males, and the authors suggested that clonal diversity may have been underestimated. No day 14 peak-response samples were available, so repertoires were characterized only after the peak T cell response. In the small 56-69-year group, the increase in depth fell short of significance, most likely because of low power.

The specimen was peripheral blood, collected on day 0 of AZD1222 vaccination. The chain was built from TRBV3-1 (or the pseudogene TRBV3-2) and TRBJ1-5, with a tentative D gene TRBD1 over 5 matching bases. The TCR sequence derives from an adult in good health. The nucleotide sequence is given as TGTGCCAGCAGCCAAGATGGGGGTGGAGGTAATAGCAATCAGCCCCAGCATTTT. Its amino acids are CASSQDGGGGNSNQPQHF.